Below are 26 T cell receptor beta chains sequenced from a single sample in a study of T cell changes during pregnancy in multiple sclerosis (dated by TCRdb to the late 2010s). The library came from the immunoSEQ multiplex PCR assay. TCRdb took this table from immuneACCESS and kept in-frame rearrangements with V and J called. Such tables lack part of the clones; where checked against another copy, unresolved V genes explain under half of the gap, and the rest is unexplained. This sample is represented by tens of thousands of clones; roughly nine tenths of them were singletons. Approximately 7.2% of the sample goes to the ten largest clones. Sequenced material: CD8+ T cells from peripheral blood mononuclear cells, taken in the second trimester of pregnancy. These receptors all come from a female donor with multiple sclerosis, enrolled in a pregnancy study.

This clone was seen only once. The chain carries TRBV7-3 and TRBJ2-3; the D gene is possibly TRBD1 (6 bases). V lost 2 bases to trimming and J lost 3 bases, with 9 bases between them. Germline CDR1 reads SGHTA; CDR2 reads FQGTGA. The CDR3 is 14 residues long. The CDR3 DNA sequence: TGTGCCAGCAGCTTATCGCAGGGGACAGATACGCAGTATTTT. It codes for CASSLSQGTDTQYF.

The chain links TRBV15 to TRBJ1-4, with D possibly TRBD1 on 6 matching bases. Germline V gene sequence: CDR1 LNHNV, CDR2 YYDKDF (reference sequence). The CDR3 has 17 amino acids. Trimming stripped 3 bases from V and 2 bases from J, with 16 bases between. CDR3 in DNA: TGTGCCACCAGCAGCGTTAAACAGGGTTATACTAATGAAAAACTGTTTTTT. It yields the protein CATSSVKQGYTNEKLFF. The full variable domain, with the rest looked up from reference TRBV15 and TRBJ1-4, is DAMVIQNPRYQVTQFGKPVTLSCSQTLNHNVMYWYQQKSSQAPKLLFHYYDKDFNNEADTPDNFQSRRPNTSFCFLDIRSPGLGDTAMYLCATSSVKQGYTNEKLFFGSGTQLSVL.

The chain is built from TRBV5-4 and TRBJ1-4, with 8 bases lining up with TRBD1. The V gene's germline CDR1 is SGHNT and CDR2 YYREEE (reference sequence). The CDR3 loop spans 15 amino acids. The J segment lost 7 bases and the V segment lost 2 bases, leaving 7 bases of the junction unmatched. CDR3 region: CASSFDRGEGEKLFF. The CDR3, as DNA: TGTGCCAGCAGCTTTGACAGGGGCGAGGGTGAAAAACTGTTTTTT. The full variable domain, with the rest looked up from reference TRBV5-4 and TRBJ1-4, is ETGVTQSPTHLIKTRGQQVTLRCSSQSGHNTVSWYQQALGQGPQFIFQYYREEENGRGNFPPRFSGLQFPNYSSELNVNALELDDSALYLCASSFDRGEGEKLFFGSGTQLSVL.

The chain links TRBV9 to TRBJ2-3, with a weak D call TRBD1 (5 bases). The germline V gene encodes CDR1 SGDLS and CDR2 YYNGEE. CDR3 length: 16 amino acids. V lost 0 bases, J lost 2 bases, and 13 bases lay in between. The CDR3 region has the DNA TGTGCCAGCAGCGTAGATGACAGCAGGAACACAGATACGCAGTATTTT. Amino acids: CASSVDDSRNTDTQYF.

Here the CDR3 DNA reads TGTGCCAGCAGTTTGGCAAACAATGAGCAGTTCTTC. Protein sequence: CASSLANNEQFF. This chain joins TRBV27 and TRBJ2-1; D gene unclear. Per the germline V gene, CDR1 is MNHEY and CDR2 is SMNVEV (reference sequence). With 3 bases removed from V and 5 bases from J, the gap between germline ends came to 5 bases. The CDR3 has 12 amino acids.

The V and J genes are TRBV5-8 and TRBJ2-1; 7 positions match TRBD1. Germline CDR1 reads SGHTS; CDR2 reads YDEGEE. Trimming cost V 0 bases and J 6 bases; bases outside gene matches: 12. This CDR3 has 17 amino acids. CDR3 amino acids: CASSLEQGRYRPNEQFF. CDR3 DNA sequence: TGTGCCAGCAGCTTGGAACAGGGGCGATACCGCCCCAATGAGCAGTTCTTC.

This chain connects TRBV6-1 to TRBJ1-5; D perhaps matches TRBD1 (6 bases). The V end was cut by 6 bases, the J end by 2 bases, with 11 bases between. Germline-derived CDR1 and CDR2 are MNHNS and SASEGT. The CDR3 runs 14 residues. The CDR3 protein is CASSPGGGNQPQHF. As DNA, the CDR3 is TGTGCCAGCAGCCCGGGGGGCGGCAATCAGCCCCAGCATTTT.

The rearrangement links TRBV6-5 to TRBJ2-1; TRBD1 matches 8 bases. This CDR3 comprises 15 residues. The junction had 7 bases not matched to a gene; V was cut back by 5 bases and J by 4 bases. Germline assignment: CDR1 MNHEY and CDR2 SVGAGI. This CDR3 reads CASSTSGTGYNEQFF. DNA for the CDR3: TGTGCCAGCAGTACCTCCGGGACAGGTTACAATGAGCAGTTCTTC.

This clone appeared once. This chain links TRBV28 with TRBJ2-3; D unresolved. Trimming cost V 6 bases and J 2 bases, with 15 bases left between them. The germline CDR1 and CDR2 sequences are MDHEN and SYDVKM. This CDR3 has 15 amino acids. As DNA, the CDR3 is TGTGCCAGCAGCCTAAGCCAGGCAGCCACAGATACGCAGTATTTT. It codes for CASSLSQAATDTQYF.

The rearrangement links TRBV7-9 to TRBJ2-7; 10 positions agree with TRBD1. The ends lost 5 bases at V and 7 bases at J; junction bases unmatched: 11. The CDR3 has 15 amino acids. Germline V lookup: CDR1 SEHNR, CDR2 FQNEAQ (reference sequence). For the CDR3, the DNA is TGTGCCAGCAGCCCAAGACAGGGGGCGTACGGAGAGCAGTACTTC. This encodes CASSPRQGAYGEQYF.

V gene TRBV4-3 combines with J gene TRBJ1-1, with no clear D. The CDR3 covers 16 residues. V lost 0 bases and J 1 base, leaving 12 bases between the germline ends. Germline V gene sequence: CDR1 LGHNA, CDR2 YSLEER. For the CDR3, the DNA is TGCGCCAGCAGCCAAGAAGAGGTCAGTGAGAACACTGAAGCTTTCTTT. It encodes CASSQEEVSENTEAFF.

This chain connects TRBV6-5 to TRBJ2-2; weak D call: TRBD1 (6 bases). Germline CDR1 is MNHEY and CDR2 is SVGAGI. V was trimmed by 6 bases and J by 4 bases, leaving 15 bases between them. CDR3 length: 15 amino acids. CDR3 amino acids: CASSQQGPSTGELFF. The CDR3 nucleotides read TGTGCCAGCAGCCAACAGGGACCTAGCACCGGGGAGCTGTTTTTT.

This clone appeared a few times. The chain links TRBV6-4 to TRBJ1-5, with a possible D match to TRBD1 (5 bases). The CDR3 runs to 15 residues. Trimming took 3 bases from V and 0 from J, leaving 9 bases between them. The V gene's germline CDR1 is MRHNA and CDR2 SNTAGT. The CDR3 reads CASSEKGDSNQPQHF. The DNA for the CDR3 is TGTGCCAGCAGTGAAAAAGGGGATAGCAATCAGCCCCAGCATTTT.

The chain combines TRBV30 with TRBJ2-2, with D tentatively TRBD1 (5 bases). The CDR3 is 14 residues long. CDR1 is GTSNPN, CDR2 SVGIG, per germline (reference sequence). The V gene lost 2 bases and the J gene lost 4 bases, with 11 bases spanning the gap. The CDR3 DNA follows: TGTGCCTGGAGTCCAGGGCCATTCACCGGGGAGCTGTTTTTT. Protein: CAWSPGPFTGELFF.

This chain uses TRBV30 with TRBJ2-7, with 8 positions matching TRBD2. There are 12 residues in the CDR3. The J segment lost 0 bases and the V segment lost 7 bases, leaving 2 bases of the junction unmatched. Germline lookup yields CDR1 GTSNPN and CDR2 SVGIG (reference sequence). The CDR3 DNA follows: TGTGCCTTTAGCGGGACCTCCTACGAGCAGTACTTC. Amino acids: CAFSGTSYEQYF.

Notes on this clone: Compared with germline, one end of the junction differs, possibly owing to a read error. The V and J genes are TRBV27 and TRBJ2-1, with D tentatively TRBD1 (5 bases). Germline values: CDR1 MNHEY, CDR2 SMNVEV (reference sequence). This CDR3 spans 12 amino acids. CDR3 protein: CASSKGYSEQFF. CDR3 DNA: TGTGCCAGCAGTAAGGGGTACAGTGAGCAGTTCTTC.

The rearrangement links TRBV7-8 to TRBJ2-7; 12 positions match TRBD2. V trimming: 5 bases; J trimming: 2 bases; junction bases outside the gene matches: 7. From germline, CDR1 is SGHVS and CDR2 FQNEAQ. The CDR3 totals 16 residues. The CDR3 DNA sequence: TGTGCCAGCAGCGAAGGGACTAGCGGGTATCCCTACGAGCAGTACTTC. Encoded protein: CASSEGTSGYPYEQYF.

This rearrangement joins TRBV5-5 to TRBJ2-7, with TRBD1 identical over 8 bases. The germline gives CDR1 SGHKS, CDR2 YYEKEE (reference sequence). The CDR3 spans 16 residues. Trimming at V came to 4 bases and at J to 2 bases, leaving 11 bases not matched to a gene. Here the CDR3 DNA reads TGTGCCAGCAGCGCCTGGACAGGGAAGTCTCCCTACGAGCAGTACTTC. This translates into CASSAWTGKSPYEQYF.

CDR3 nucleotides: TGTGCCAGCAGCTTAAGCATGAATGAAGCTTTCTTT. It translates to CASSLSMNEAFF. The chain links TRBV11-3 to TRBJ1-1, with D unresolved. Germline assignment: CDR1 SGHNT and CDR2 YENEEA. The CDR3 totals 12 residues. Trimming left V 2 bases short and J 7 bases short, with 8 bases between.

This chain uses TRBV30 with TRBJ1-4, with a possible D match to TRBD1 (5 bases). Looked up from germline, CDR1 is GTSNPN and CDR2 is SVGIG (reference sequence). V was clipped by 0 bases and J by 1 base, with 6 bases between them. This CDR3 has 14 amino acids. The CDR3 reads CAWSVGVTNEKLFF. For the CDR3, the DNA is TGTGCCTGGAGTGTAGGGGTAACTAATGAAAAACTGTTTTTT.

The chain couples TRBV5-6 to TRBJ2-7, with D unclear. The germline gives CDR1 SGHDT, CDR2 YYEEEE. V shed 4 bases and J shed 6 bases, with 11 bases lying between them. The CDR3 is made up of 12 amino acids. The CDR3 DNA reads TGTGCCAGCAGCAACTACGCCACCGAGCAGTACTTC. Protein: CASSNYATEQYF.

This rearrangement joins TRBV11-2 to TRBJ1-6; 7 bases match TRBD1. Per germline, CDR1 SGHAT and CDR2 FQNNGV. The CDR3 runs to 16 residues. V was pared by 5 bases and J by 4 bases, with 8 bases of the junction left unmatched. CDR3 nucleotides: TGTGCCAGCAGCGAGGGACAGCAGCAATATAATTCACCCCTCCACTTT. Protein: CASSEGQQQYNSPLHF. Using reference TRBV11-2 and TRBJ1-6 for the parts outside the CDR3, the full variable domain is EAGVAQSPRYKIIEKRQSVAFWCNPISGHATLYWYQQILGQGPKLLIQFQNNGVVDDSQLPKDRFSAERLKGVDSTLKIQPAKLEDSAVYLCASSEGQQQYNSPLHFGNGTRLTVT.

This chain connects TRBV27 to TRBJ1-5; tentative D call: TRBD1 (5 bases). Trimming took 6 bases from V and 8 from J, leaving 17 bases between them. CDR1 and CDR2 (germline): MNHEY, SMNVEV (reference sequence). CDR3 length equals 14 residues. The CDR3 nucleotides read TGTGCCAGCAGCCCTCGGGGGGATCGGGAGCCCCAGCATTTT. Protein product: CASSPRGDREPQHF.

Details on this clone: The sample carries other DNA sequences with the same CDR3. V gene TRBV11-2 combines with J gene TRBJ2-7, with a weak D call TRBD2 (5 bases). Germline V gene data show CDR1 as SGHAT and CDR2 as FQNNGV. CDR3 size: 13 residues. V shed 3 bases and J shed 1 base, with 7 bases lying between them. CDR3 in amino acids: CASSLGGSYEQYF. The CDR3 DNA follows: TGTGCCAGCAGCTTGGGCGGGTCCTACGAGCAGTACTTC.

CDR3 sequence (DNA): TGTGCCATCAGGACCCGGGACAAGGACACCGGGGAGCTGTTTTTT. Its translation: CAIRTRDKDTGELFF. This chain joins TRBV10-3 and TRBJ2-2; tentative D call: TRBD1 (6 bases). Trimming removed 6 bases at V and 3 bases at J, with 14 bases between. CDR1 is ENHRY and CDR2 is SYGVKD in the germline V gene. This CDR3 is 15 amino acids long.

In this sample, this clone turned up once. This chain uses TRBV6-1 with TRBJ1-1, with D maybe TRBD1 (5 bases). Germline-derived CDR1 and CDR2 are MNHNS and SASEGT. V was pared by 3 bases and J by 7 bases, with 24 bases between. This CDR3 region has 17 residues. The CDR3 DNA reads as TGTGCCAGCAGTGATCGGGGGGTGTTAGGTACAGGAGATGAAGCTTTCTTT. Translating it yields CASSDRGVLGTGDEAFF.